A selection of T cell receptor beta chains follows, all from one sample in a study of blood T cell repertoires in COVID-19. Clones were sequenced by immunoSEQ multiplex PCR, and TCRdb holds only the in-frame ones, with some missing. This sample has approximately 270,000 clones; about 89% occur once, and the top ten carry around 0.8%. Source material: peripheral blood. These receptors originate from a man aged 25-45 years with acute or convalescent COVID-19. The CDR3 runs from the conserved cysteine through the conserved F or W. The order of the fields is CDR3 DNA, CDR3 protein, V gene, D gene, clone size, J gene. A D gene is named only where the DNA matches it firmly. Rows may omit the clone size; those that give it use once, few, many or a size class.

CDR3 DNA: TGTGCCAGCAGCCTAGACACAACGAGCTCCTACGAGCAGTACTTC
CDR3 protein: CASSLDTTSSYEQYF
V gene: TRBV16
D gene: -
clone size: -
J gene: TRBJ2-7

CDR3 DNA: TGTGCCAGCAAAGCATCACCCGATAGCAATCAGCCCCAGCATTTT
CDR3 protein: CASKASPDSNQPQHF
V gene: TRBV6-6
D gene: -
clone size: -
J gene: TRBJ1-5

CDR3 DNA: TGTGCCAGCAGCCAGGGGGGTCACAATGAGCAGTTCTTC
CDR3 protein: CASSQGGHNEQFF
V gene: TRBV6-5
D gene: -
clone size: -
J gene: TRBJ2-1

CDR3 DNA: TGTGCCAGCAGCTTAGGGAGATTGATAACTTCCGGGGAGCTGTTTTTT
CDR3 protein: CASSLGRLITSGELFF
V gene: TRBV5-6
D gene: -
clone size: -
J gene: TRBJ2-2

CDR3 DNA: TGTGCCAGCAGCTTGGAAGGGGCAGGAACATGGAACACTGAAGCTTTCTTT
CDR3 protein: CASSLEGAGTWNTEAFF
V gene: TRBV5-4
D gene: -
clone size: -
J gene: TRBJ1-1

CDR3 DNA: TGCGCCAGCAGCCAAAAGGGGGTGGAGAATTCACCCCTCCACTTT
CDR3 protein: CASSQKGVENSPLHF
V gene: TRBV4-1
D gene: -
clone size: -
J gene: TRBJ1-6

CDR3 DNA: TGCAGCGGGCGGGACCGCCACCAAGATAGCAATCAGCCCCAGCATTTT
CDR3 protein: CSGRDRHQDSNQPQHF
V gene: TRBV29-1
D gene: -
clone size: -
J gene: TRBJ1-5

CDR3 DNA: TGTGCCAGCAGCTTAGCCAGCTATGGCTACACCTTC
CDR3 protein: CASSLASYGYTF
V gene: TRBV7-9
D gene: -
clone size: -
J gene: TRBJ1-2

CDR3 DNA: TGTGCCAGCAGTACCACAGGGTTCGGCAATCAGCCCCAGCATTTT
CDR3 protein: CASSTTGFGNQPQHF
V gene: TRBV28
D gene: -
clone size: -
J gene: TRBJ1-5

CDR3 DNA: TGTGCCAGCAGCCGCCCGCCAGGGGCCCGGAACTATGGCTACACCTTC
CDR3 protein: CASSRPPGARNYGYTF
V gene: TRBV21-1
D gene: -
clone size: -
J gene: TRBJ1-2

CDR3 DNA: TGTGCCAGCAGCCCTCCCTCAGTGGATGAGCAGTTCTTC
CDR3 protein: CASSPPSVDEQFF
V gene: TRBV3-1/TRBV3-2
D gene: -
clone size: -
J gene: TRBJ2-1

CDR3 DNA: TGTGCCAGCAGCAGGACAGAACTTTACGAGCAGTACTTC
CDR3 protein: CASSRTELYEQYF
V gene: TRBV12-3/TRBV12-4
D gene: -
clone size: -
J gene: TRBJ2-7

CDR3 DNA: TGCGCCAGCACCAGGACAGGGGGTACCCAAGAGACCCAGTACTTC
CDR3 protein: CASTRTGGTQETQYF
V gene: TRBV10-2
D gene: TRBD1
clone size: -
J gene: TRBJ2-5

CDR3 DNA: TGTGCCAGCAGCAATACCGACAGGGCTCGGGGCTACACCTTC
CDR3 protein: CASSNTDRARGYTF
V gene: TRBV13
D gene: TRBD1
clone size: -
J gene: TRBJ1-2

CDR3 DNA: TGTGCCAGCAGTTTATTTTACTCGAGGTATGGCTACACCTTC
CDR3 protein: CASSLFYSRYGYTF
V gene: TRBV28
D gene: -
clone size: -
J gene: TRBJ1-2

CDR3 DNA: TGTGCCAGCTCACCAGCGGTGAACACTGAAGCTTTCTTT
CDR3 protein: CASSPAVNTEAFF
V gene: TRBV18
D gene: -
clone size: -
J gene: TRBJ1-1

CDR3 DNA: TGTGCCAGCAGTGAAGCAGGGGATCTCGGCTCACCCCTCCACTTT
CDR3 protein: CASSEAGDLGSPLHF
V gene: TRBV2
D gene: -
clone size: -
J gene: TRBJ1-6

CDR3 DNA: TGTGCCAGCAGTTTAGTGGGACAGGGGGGTTTATCCTCCTATAATTCACCCCTCCACTTT
CDR3 protein: CASSLVGQGGLSSYNSPLHF
V gene: TRBV27
D gene: TRBD1
clone size: -
J gene: TRBJ1-6

CDR3 DNA: TGTGCCTGCTCCCGGGGGGACACCATATATTTT
CDR3 protein: CACSRGDTIYF
V gene: TRBV30
D gene: -
clone size: once
J gene: TRBJ1-3

CDR3 DNA: TGTGCCAGCAGCCAAGATGGTGGCAGGTATAAGAGTCAGCCCCAGCATTTT
CDR3 protein: CASSQDGGRYKSQPQHF
V gene: TRBV3-1/TRBV3-2
D gene: -
clone size: -
J gene: TRBJ1-5

CDR3 DNA: TGTGCCATCAGTGAGAGAGGGGGGGCGTTTGAGCAGTACTTC
CDR3 protein: CAISERGGAFEQYF
V gene: TRBV10-3
D gene: -
clone size: -
J gene: TRBJ2-7

CDR3 DNA: TGTGCCAGCAGCGTACTGACTAGCGGGAAGAGCTCCTACAATGAGCAGTTCTTC
CDR3 protein: CASSVLTSGKSSYNEQFF
V gene: TRBV11-2
D gene: TRBD2
clone size: -
J gene: TRBJ2-1

CDR3 DNA: TGCGCCAGCAGTGATAGAGTAAGCCTTTCCTACAATGAGCAGTTCTTC
CDR3 protein: CASSDRVSLSYNEQFF
V gene: TRBV10-2
D gene: -
clone size: -
J gene: TRBJ2-1

CDR3 DNA: TGCGCCAGCAGTGGTAGCGGGGGTCCGTTGGAGACCCAGTACTTC
CDR3 protein: CASSGSGGPLETQYF
V gene: TRBV10-2
D gene: TRBD2
clone size: -
J gene: TRBJ2-5

CDR3 DNA: TGCAGCCCATTTAGAGCGAACACCGGGGAGCTGTTTTTT
CDR3 protein: CSPFRANTGELFF
V gene: TRBV29-1
D gene: -
clone size: -
J gene: TRBJ2-2

CDR3 DNA: TGTGCCAGCAGTTTCATTAATTCACCCCTCCACTTT
CDR3 protein: CASSFINSPLHF
V gene: TRBV28
D gene: -
clone size: -
J gene: TRBJ1-6

CDR3 DNA: TGTGCCAGCAGTAGGCAGTCGGGTACGGGATCACCCCTCCACTTT
CDR3 protein: CASSRQSGTGSPLHF
V gene: TRBV28
D gene: -
clone size: -
J gene: TRBJ1-6

CDR3 DNA: TGTGCCAGCAGCCCCGGTGAGCGCGAGCAGTACTTC
CDR3 protein: CASSPGEREQYF
V gene: TRBV11-1
D gene: -
clone size: -
J gene: TRBJ2-7

CDR3 DNA: TGTGCCAGCAGCTTAGCCTACAGGCAACAAGCTTTCTTT
CDR3 protein: CASSLAYRQQAFF
V gene: TRBV7-9
D gene: -
clone size: -
J gene: TRBJ1-1

CDR3 DNA: TGTGCCAGCACTCGTACAGGGATCGGCACAGATACGCAGTATTTT
CDR3 protein: CASTRTGIGTDTQYF
V gene: TRBV5-4
D gene: -
clone size: once
J gene: TRBJ2-3

CDR3 DNA: TGTGCCAGCTCCGTTGGTGGTAGGGGAAGAACCTCTGGAAACACCATATATTTT
CDR3 protein: CASSVGGRGRTSGNTIYF
V gene: TRBV25-1
D gene: -
clone size: -
J gene: TRBJ1-3

CDR3 DNA: TGTGCCAGCAGCCAACGGTCAGGGAAGAATGAGCAGTTCTTC
CDR3 protein: CASSQRSGKNEQFF
V gene: TRBV3-1/TRBV3-2
D gene: -
clone size: -
J gene: TRBJ2-1

CDR3 DNA: TGTGCCAGCAGCTTGCTATTCTCTGGGGCCAACGTCCTGACTTTC
CDR3 protein: CASSLLFSGANVLTF
V gene: TRBV7-2
D gene: -
clone size: -
J gene: TRBJ2-6

CDR3 DNA: TGTGCCAGCAGCTTAGTGCGACAGCCCAGTTATAATTCACCCCTCCACTTT
CDR3 protein: CASSLVRQPSYNSPLHF
V gene: TRBV7-8
D gene: -
clone size: -
J gene: TRBJ1-6

CDR3 DNA: TGTGCCAGTAGTATACTTGGCAGGATGACAAGTGGGGCCAACGTCCTGACTTTC
CDR3 protein: CASSILGRMTSGANVLTF
V gene: TRBV19
D gene: -
clone size: -
J gene: TRBJ2-6

CDR3 DNA: TGTGCCAGCAGACCCGACAGGGGTACCTTTGAAGCTTTCTTT
CDR3 protein: CASRPDRGTFEAFF
V gene: TRBV6-5
D gene: TRBD1
clone size: -
J gene: TRBJ1-1

CDR3 DNA: TGTGCCAGTAATTACAGGGGAAACCTTGATGAGCAGTTCTTC
CDR3 protein: CASNYRGNLDEQFF
V gene: TRBV19
D gene: TRBD1
clone size: -
J gene: TRBJ2-1

CDR3 DNA: TGTGCCAGCAGTTTGGGCCGCCCCCAGCATTTT
CDR3 protein: CASSLGRPQHF
V gene: TRBV28
D gene: -
clone size: -
J gene: TRBJ1-5